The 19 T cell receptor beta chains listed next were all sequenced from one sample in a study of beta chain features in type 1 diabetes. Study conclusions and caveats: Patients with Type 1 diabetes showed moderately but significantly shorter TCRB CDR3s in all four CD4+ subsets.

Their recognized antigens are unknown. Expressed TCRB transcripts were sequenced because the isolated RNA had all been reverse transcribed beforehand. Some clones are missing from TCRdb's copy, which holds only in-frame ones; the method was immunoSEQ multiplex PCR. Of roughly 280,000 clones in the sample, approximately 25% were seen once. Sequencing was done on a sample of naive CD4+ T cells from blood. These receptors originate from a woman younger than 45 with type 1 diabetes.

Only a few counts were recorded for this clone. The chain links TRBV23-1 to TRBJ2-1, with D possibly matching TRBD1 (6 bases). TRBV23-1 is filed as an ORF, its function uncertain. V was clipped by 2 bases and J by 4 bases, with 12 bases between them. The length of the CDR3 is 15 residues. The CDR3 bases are TGCGCCAGCAGTCAAAGGGGGTTGGTTTACAATGAGCAGTTCTTC. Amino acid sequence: CASSQRGLVYNEQFF.

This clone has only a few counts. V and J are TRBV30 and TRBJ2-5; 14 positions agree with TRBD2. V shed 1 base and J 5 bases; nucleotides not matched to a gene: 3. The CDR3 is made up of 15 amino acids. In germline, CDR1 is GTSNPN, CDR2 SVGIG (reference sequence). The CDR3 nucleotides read TGTGCCTGGAGTGGAGGACTAGCGGGAGGTGAGACCCAGTACTTC. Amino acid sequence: CAWSGGLAGGETQYF.

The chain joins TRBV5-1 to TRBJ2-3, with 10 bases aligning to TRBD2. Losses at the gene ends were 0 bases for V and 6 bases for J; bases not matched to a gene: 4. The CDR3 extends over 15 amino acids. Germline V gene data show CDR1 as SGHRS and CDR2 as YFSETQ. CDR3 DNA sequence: TGCGCCAGCAGCTTGGAGCGGGAGGGCCTCGATACGCAGTATTTT. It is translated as CASSLEREGLDTQYF.

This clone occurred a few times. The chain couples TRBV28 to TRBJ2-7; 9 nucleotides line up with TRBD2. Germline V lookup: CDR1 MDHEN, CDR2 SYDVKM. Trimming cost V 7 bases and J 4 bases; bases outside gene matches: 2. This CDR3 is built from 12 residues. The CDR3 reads CASNLAGYEQYF. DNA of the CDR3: TGTGCCAGCAATCTAGCGGGGTACGAGCAGTACTTC.

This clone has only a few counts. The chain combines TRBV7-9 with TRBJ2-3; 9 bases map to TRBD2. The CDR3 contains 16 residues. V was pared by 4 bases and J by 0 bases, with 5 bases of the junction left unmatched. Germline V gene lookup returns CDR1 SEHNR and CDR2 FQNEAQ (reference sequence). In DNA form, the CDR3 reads TGTGCCAGCAGCTCCTTAGCGGGGGCTAGCACAGATACGCAGTATTTT. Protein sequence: CASSSLAGASTDTQYF.

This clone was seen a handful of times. Here the CDR3 DNA reads TGTGCCAGCTCACGGGAACAGGGGGCTCCTCAGTACTTC. Its protein is CASSREQGAPQYF. The chain carries TRBV18 and TRBJ2-4; 9 bases agree with TRBD1. Germline V CDR1 and CDR2: KGHSH, LQKENI. The CDR3 is 13 residues long. V lost 4 bases and J lost 12; bases outside the gene matches: 7.

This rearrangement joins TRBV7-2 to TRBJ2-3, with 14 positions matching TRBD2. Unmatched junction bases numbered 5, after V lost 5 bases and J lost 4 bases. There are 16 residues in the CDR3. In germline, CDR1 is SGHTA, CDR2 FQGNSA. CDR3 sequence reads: CASSRRLAGGADTQYF. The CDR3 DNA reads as TGTGCCAGCAGCCGGAGACTAGCGGGAGGGGCAGATACGCAGTATTTT. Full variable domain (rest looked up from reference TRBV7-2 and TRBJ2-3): GAGVSQSPSNKVTEKGKDVELRCDPISGHTALYWYRQSLGQGLEFLIYFQGNSAPDKSGLPSDRFSAERTGGSVSTLTIQRTQQEDSAVYLCASSRRLAGGADTQYFGPGTRLTVL.

Here the CDR3 DNA reads TGTGCCAGCAGCTCACAGGGCCAAGAGACCCAGTACTTC. It codes for CASSSQGQETQYF. The chain recombines TRBV7-3 with TRBJ2-5; maybe TRBD1 (6 bases). Looked up from germline, CDR1 is SGHTA and CDR2 is FQGTGA. CDR3 length: 13 amino acids. With 4 bases removed from V and 1 base from J, the gap between germline ends came to 7 bases.

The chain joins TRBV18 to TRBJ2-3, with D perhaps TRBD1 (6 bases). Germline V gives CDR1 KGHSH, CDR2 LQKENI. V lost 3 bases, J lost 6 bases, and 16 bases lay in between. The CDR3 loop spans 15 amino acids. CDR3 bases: TGTGCCAGCTCACCGAAAGGGTACGACAGGGATACGCAGTATTTT. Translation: CASSPKGYDRDTQYF.

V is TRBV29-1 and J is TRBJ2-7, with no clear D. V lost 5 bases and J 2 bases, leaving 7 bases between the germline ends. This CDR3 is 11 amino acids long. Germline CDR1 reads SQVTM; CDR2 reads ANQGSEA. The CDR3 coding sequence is TGCAGCGTTAAGACTCCCTACGAGCAGTACTTC. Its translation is CSVKTPYEQYF.

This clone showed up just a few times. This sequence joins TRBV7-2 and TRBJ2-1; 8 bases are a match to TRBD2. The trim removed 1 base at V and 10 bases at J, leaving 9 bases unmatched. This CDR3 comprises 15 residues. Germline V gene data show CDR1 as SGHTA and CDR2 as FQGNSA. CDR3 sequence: CASSLDRAGVGEQFF. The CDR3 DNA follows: TGTGCCAGCAGCTTAGATCGAGCGGGAGTTGGCGAGCAGTTCTTC.

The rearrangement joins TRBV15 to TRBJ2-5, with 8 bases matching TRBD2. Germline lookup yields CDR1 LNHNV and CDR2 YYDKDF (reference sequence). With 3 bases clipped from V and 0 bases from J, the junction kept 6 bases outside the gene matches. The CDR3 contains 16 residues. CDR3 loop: CATSSGQTSDQETQYF. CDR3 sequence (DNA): TGTGCCACCAGCAGCGGGCAGACTAGCGACCAAGAGACCCAGTACTTC.

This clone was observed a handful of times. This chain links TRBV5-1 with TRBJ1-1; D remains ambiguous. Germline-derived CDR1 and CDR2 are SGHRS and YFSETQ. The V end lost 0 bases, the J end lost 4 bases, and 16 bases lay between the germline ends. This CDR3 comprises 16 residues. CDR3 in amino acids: CASSLAGLQASTEAFF. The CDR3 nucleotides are TGCGCCAGCAGCTTGGCAGGTCTGCAAGCCAGCACTGAAGCTTTCTTT.

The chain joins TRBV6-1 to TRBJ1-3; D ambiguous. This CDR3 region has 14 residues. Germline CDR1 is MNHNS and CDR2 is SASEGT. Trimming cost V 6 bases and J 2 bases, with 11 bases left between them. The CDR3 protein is CASRDSHPGNTIYF. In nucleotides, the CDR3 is TGTGCCAGCAGGGACTCCCACCCTGGAAACACCATATATTTT.

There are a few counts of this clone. The chain's CDR3 is CASSLPRVQEQFF. As DNA, the CDR3 is TGTGCCAGCAGCTTACCCCGGGTCCAGGAGCAGTTCTTC. This chain uses TRBV7-2 with TRBJ2-1; D is uncertain. From germline, CDR1 is SGHTA and CDR2 FQGNSA. Trimming shortened V by 2 bases and J by 10 bases, and 12 bases separated the two germline ends. The CDR3 extends over 13 amino acids.

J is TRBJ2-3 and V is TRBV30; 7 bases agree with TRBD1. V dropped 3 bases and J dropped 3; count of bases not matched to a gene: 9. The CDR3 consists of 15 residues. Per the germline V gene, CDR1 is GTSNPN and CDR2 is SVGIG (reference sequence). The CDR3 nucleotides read TGTGCCTGGAGAACAGGGGAATTGGCGACAGATACGCAGTATTTT. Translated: CAWRTGELATDTQYF.

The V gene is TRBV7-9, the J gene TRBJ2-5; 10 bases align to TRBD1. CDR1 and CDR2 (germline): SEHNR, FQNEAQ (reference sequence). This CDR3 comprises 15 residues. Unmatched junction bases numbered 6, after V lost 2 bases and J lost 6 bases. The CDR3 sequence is CASSLSDRGTKTQYF. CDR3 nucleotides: TGTGCCAGCAGCTTATCGGACAGGGGGACGAAGACCCAGTACTTC.

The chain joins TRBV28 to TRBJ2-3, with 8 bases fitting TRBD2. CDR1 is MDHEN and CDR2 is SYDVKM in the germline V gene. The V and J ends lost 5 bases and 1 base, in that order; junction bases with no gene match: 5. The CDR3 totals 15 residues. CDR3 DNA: TGTGCCAGCAGTCCCGCCGGGGGGGGCACAGATACGCAGTATTTT. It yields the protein CASSPAGGGTDTQYF.

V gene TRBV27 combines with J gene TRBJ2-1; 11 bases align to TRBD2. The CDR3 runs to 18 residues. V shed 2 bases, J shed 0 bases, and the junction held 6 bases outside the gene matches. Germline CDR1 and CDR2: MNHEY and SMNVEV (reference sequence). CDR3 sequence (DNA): TGTGCCAGCAGTTTAGAACTAGCGGGAGCTCTCTCCTACAATGAGCAGTTCTTC. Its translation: CASSLELAGALSYNEQFF.